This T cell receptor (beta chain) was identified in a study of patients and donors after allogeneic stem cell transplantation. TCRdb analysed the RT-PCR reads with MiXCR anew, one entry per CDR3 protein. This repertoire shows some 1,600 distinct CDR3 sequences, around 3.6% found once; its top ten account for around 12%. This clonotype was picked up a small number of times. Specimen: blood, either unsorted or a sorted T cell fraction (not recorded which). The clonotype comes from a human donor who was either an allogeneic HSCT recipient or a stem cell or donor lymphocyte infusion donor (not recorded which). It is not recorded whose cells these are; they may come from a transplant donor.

CDR3 sequence reads: CASSSLWGSNEKLFF. DNA for the CDR3: TGTGCCAGCAGCTCCCTTTGGGGGTCTAATGAAAAACTGTTTTTT. This chain uses TRBV6-1 with TRBJ1-4; TRBD1 might be the D (5 bases). The CDR3 has 15 residues. Per germline, CDR1 MNHNS and CDR2 SASEGT. Trimming removed 6 bases at V and 3 bases at J, with 14 bases between.